The 24 T cell receptor beta chains below come from one sample, sequenced in a study of shared clonotypes between healthy human individuals. Sequencing used immunoSEQ multiplex PCR; TCRdb keeps in-frame clones, though not all of them. Seen here are about 1 million clones, under 80% observed once, and the top ten hold about 1.5%. The sample comprised memory CD4+ T cells sorted from blood. Subset of the sample: CD45RA-negative fraction. These receptors were obtained from a man younger than 30 in good health.

This clone was seen only once. J is TRBJ2-5 and V is TRBV6-6; 8 nucleotides agree with TRBD2. Trimming cost V 8 bases and J 4 bases; bases outside gene matches: 15. There are 16 residues in the CDR3. Germline CDR1 is MNHNY and CDR2 is SVGAGI (reference sequence). CDR3 nucleotide sequence: TGTGCCAGCTCCCGCGGGGGTAGCGGGGTCCGAGAGACCCAGTACTTC. Its translation: CASSRGGSGVRETQYF.

Only a few counts were recorded for this clone. Just one base apart from a much larger clone, this may be a read error. Other DNA sequences of this sample code for an identical CDR3. The rearrangement joins TRBV7-9 to TRBJ2-2, with D uncertain. With 3 bases removed from V and 1 base from J, the gap between germline ends came to 0 bases. The CDR3 is made up of 12 amino acids. Germline assignment: CDR1 SEHNR and CDR2 FQNEAQ (reference sequence). CDR3 sequence: CASSLNTGELFF. Written as DNA, the CDR3 is TGTGCCAGCAGCTTGAACACCGGGGAGCTGTTTTTT.

V is TRBV6-5 and J is TRBJ2-1; D gene unclear. CDR3 length: 13 residues. The ends were cut back, 5 bases at V and 9 bases at J, with 14 bases in the middle. CDR1 and CDR2 (germline): MNHEY, SVGAGI. The CDR3 is CASSRTTLIEQFF. CDR3 nucleotides: TGTGCCAGCAGTCGAACTACGCTGATTGAGCAGTTCTTC.

To note about this clone: A junction end diverges from the germline sequence, so it may reflect a read error. The chain links TRBV6-5 to TRBJ1-1, with 7 bases identical to TRBD1. Germline loops: CDR1 MNHEY, CDR2 SVGAGI. The CDR3 is 14 amino acids. As DNA, the CDR3 is TGTGCCAGCAGTTACGGGAACGACAGGGCTGAAGCTTCCTTT. It is translated as CASSYGNDRAEASF.

CDR3 amino acids: CASSIVAPGANVLTF. The CDR3 coding sequence is TGTGCCAGTAGTATAGTTGCCCCTGGGGCCAACGTCCTGACTTTC. The rearrangement links TRBV19 to TRBJ2-6; D gene ambiguous. The CDR3 runs 15 residues. Germline V CDR1 and CDR2: LNHDA, SQIVND (reference sequence). Trimming cost V 1 base and J 2 bases, with 6 bases left between them.

The rearrangement uses TRBV28 and TRBJ2-3; D might be TRBD1 or TRBD2, each matching 6 bases. V was pared by 2 bases and J by 6 bases, with 15 bases between. CDR3 length equals 15 residues. Germline assignment: CDR1 MDHEN and CDR2 SYDVKM. The CDR3 DNA reads as TGTGCCAGCAGTTTAAGGACGGGGGCTCAGGATACGCAGTATTTT. Protein sequence: CASSLRTGAQDTQYF.

The chain combines TRBV30 with TRBJ2-2; the match to TRBD1 covers 9 bases. The CDR3 sequence is 15 residues long. Germline CDR1 reads GTSNPN; CDR2 reads SVGIG (reference sequence). J lost 6 bases, V lost 0 bases, and 5 bases had no gene match. CDR3 in DNA: TGTGCCTGGAGTGTAGGGGGGACAGGGCCCGGGGAGCTGTTTTTT. Protein: CAWSVGGTGPGELFF.

The chain links TRBV27 to TRBJ2-5; 9 positions match TRBD1. The CDR3 extends over 14 amino acids. The germline V gene has CDR1 MNHEY and CDR2 SMNVEV (reference sequence). V trimming: 5 bases; J trimming: 6 bases; junction bases outside the gene matches: 7. The CDR3 is CASSPTGGRKTQYF. In DNA form, the CDR3 reads TGTGCCAGCAGTCCGACAGGGGGGAGGAAGACCCAGTACTTC.

This clone was counted a single time. The chain couples TRBV7-3 to TRBJ2-7; no clear D gene. This CDR3 is built from 16 residues. Trimming took 4 bases from V and 5 from J, leaving 21 bases between them. The germline V gene has CDR1 SGHTA and CDR2 FQGTGA. The CDR3 is CASSSTPTTGLHEQYF. DNA of the CDR3: TGTGCCAGCAGCTCCACCCCGACCACCGGCCTCCACGAGCAGTACTTC.

V gene TRBV2 combines with J gene TRBJ1-1; D gene unclear. The CDR3 has 15 amino acids. Germline V gene data show CDR1 as SNHLY and CDR2 as FYNNEI. The germline V and J ends were trimmed by 4 bases and 1 base, with 13 bases remaining between them. This chain's CDR3 is CASSVGGSKNTEAFF. The CDR3 DNA follows: TGTGCCAGCAGTGTCGGAGGCAGTAAGAACACTGAAGCTTTCTTT.

The V gene is TRBV5-4, the J gene TRBJ1-4; TRBD1 matches 7 bases. The CDR3 is 16 amino acids. The trim removed 4 bases at V and 2 bases at J, leaving 8 bases unmatched. The V gene's germline CDR1 is SGHNT and CDR2 YYREEE (reference sequence). CDR3 sequence (DNA): TGTGCCAGCAGCGTGGGAGCGGGACAGACTAATGAAAAACTGTTTTTT. Protein: CASSVGAGQTNEKLFF.

The chain has TRBV30 and TRBJ2-5; D call uncertain. The J call may not be correct, given that the DNA end is closer to TRBJ2-7. There are 11 residues in the CDR3. Germline loops: CDR1 GTSNPN, CDR2 SVGIG (reference sequence). For the CDR3, the DNA is TGTGCCTGGGGCTCATCCTACGAGCAGTACTTC. Amino acids: CAWGSSYEQYF.

The chain joins TRBV15 to TRBJ2-5; D gene unclear. The CDR3 is 15 residues long. V was cut by 0 bases and J by 5 bases, with 13 bases left in between. Germline V gene sequence: CDR1 LNHNV, CDR2 YYDKDF (reference sequence). The CDR3 DNA reads as TGTGCCACCAGCAGAGATTTCCCCTTGGCCGAGACCCAGTACTTC. Its translation: CATSRDFPLAETQYF. The full variable domain, rest sourced from reference TRBV15 and TRBJ2-5, is DAMVIQNPRYQVTQFGKPVTLSCSQTLNHNVMYWYQQKSSQAPKLLFHYYDKDFNNEADTPDNFQSRRPNTSFCFLDIRSPGLGDTAMYLCATSRDFPLAETQYFGPGTRLLVL.

This rearrangement joins TRBV6-1 to TRBJ2-3, with TRBD2 matching over 8 bases. This CDR3 spans 15 amino acids. J gave up 3 bases and V 6 bases, and 8 bases lay outside the gene matches. CDR1 and CDR2 from the germline V gene are MNHNS and SASEGT. The CDR3 bases are TGTGCCAGCAGCCGTGACGGGGGGGCGACAGATACGCAGTATTTT. Translation: CASSRDGGATDTQYF.

V and J are TRBV7-2 and TRBJ1-6, with D unclear. The CDR3 runs to 14 residues. The V end was cut by 6 bases, the J end by 6 bases, with 12 bases between. Germline CDR1 reads SGHTA; CDR2 reads FQGNSA. This chain's CDR3 is CASRVGRVNSPLHF. The CDR3 DNA reads TGTGCCAGCAGGGTGGGTAGGGTTAATTCACCCCTCCACTTT.

The chain links TRBV29-1 to TRBJ2-7, with TRBD2 as a possible D gene (6 bases). The ends were cut back, 1 base at V and 4 bases at J, with 14 bases in the middle. The CDR3 is 14 amino acids. The germline gives CDR1 SQVTM, CDR2 ANQGSEA. The CDR3 nucleotides read TGCAGCGTTGAAGGCGCGGAGGGAGGATACGAGCAGTACTTC. This encodes CSVEGAEGGYEQYF.

This clone was observed a few times. The V gene is TRBV15, the J gene TRBJ1-1; unclear D gene. The CDR3 covers 15 residues. Trimming took 0 bases from V and 6 from J, leaving 14 bases between them. Germline V gives CDR1 LNHNV, CDR2 YYDKDF (reference sequence). This chain's CDR3 is CATSREERSGAEAFF. The CDR3 DNA reads TGTGCCACCAGCAGAGAGGAGAGGAGCGGGGCTGAAGCTTTCTTT.

The gene calls are TRBV27 and TRBJ1-2; tentatively, D is TRBD1 (5 bases). The V gene lost 5 bases and the J gene lost 4 bases, with 14 bases spanning the gap. This CDR3 comprises 14 residues. The germline CDR1 and CDR2 sequences are MNHEY and SMNVEV (reference sequence). Written as DNA, the CDR3 is TGTGCCAGCAGTACGGGACTCGACACCTATGGCTACACCTTC. Translation: CASSTGLDTYGYTF.

V usage is TRBV7-9 and J usage is TRBJ2-3; TRBD1 is a possible D gene (5 bases). V was trimmed by 5 bases and J by 2 bases, leaving 14 bases between them. The CDR3 has 15 amino acids. CDR1 and CDR2 (germline): SEHNR, FQNEAQ (reference sequence). CDR3 amino acids: CASSPEGVLTDTQYF. Here the CDR3 DNA reads TGTGCCAGCAGCCCGGAAGGGGTACTCACAGATACGCAGTATTTT.

A note on this clone: This may arise from a read error, as a much more abundant clone is one base away. V usage is TRBV2 and J usage is TRBJ1-4; a possible D gene is TRBD1 (6 bases). CDR1 is SNHLY and CDR2 is FYNNEI in the germline V gene. The CDR3 is 14 amino acids. Trimming took off 5 bases at V and 3 bases at J, with 10 bases between the two ends. The CDR3 nucleotides read TGTGCCAGCAGTCTAGGGGGGGCTAATGAAAAACTGTTTTTT. The encoded protein is CASSLGGANEKLFF.

This chain connects TRBV13 to TRBJ2-2; 11 bases are shared with TRBD2. J was trimmed by 4 bases and V by 3 bases; bases with no gene match: 4. CDR3 length equals 16 residues. Germline V gene data show CDR1 as PRHDT and CDR2 as FYEKMQ (reference sequence). CDR3 residues: CASSFRLAGITGELFF. The CDR3 DNA sequence: TGTGCCAGCAGCTTCAGACTAGCGGGAATCACCGGGGAGCTGTTTTTT.

The chain recombines TRBV5-6 with TRBJ2-3; 8 positions agree with TRBD1. Germline CDR1 is SGHDT and CDR2 is YYEEEE. The J segment lost 0 bases and the V segment lost 0 bases, leaving 12 bases of the junction unmatched. The CDR3 contains 19 residues. The CDR3 region has the DNA TGTGCCAGCAGCTTGGAGGTCAGGGGGCGCGGTATAAGCACAGATACGCAGTATTTT. Its protein is CASSLEVRGRGISTDTQYF.

The chain links TRBV6-1 to TRBJ1-2, with TRBD1 matching 7 bases. CDR3 length equals 14 residues. Germline lookup yields CDR1 MNHNS and CDR2 SASEGT. V shed 5 bases and J 3 bases; nucleotides not matched to a gene: 6. CDR3 in DNA: TGTGCCAGCAGTCCCGAGGGACAGTACTATGGCTACACCTTC. Protein product: CASSPEGQYYGYTF.

The CDR3 loop is CASSRGSSYGYTF. The CDR3, as DNA: TGTGCCAGCAGTCGCGGCTCTTCCTATGGCTACACCTTC. The chain employs TRBV7-9 and TRBJ1-2; D gene uncertain. This CDR3 is 13 amino acids long. The V and J ends lost 6 bases and 4 bases respectively, with 12 bases between them. Germline V gives CDR1 SEHNR, CDR2 FQNEAQ (reference sequence).